A selection of T cell receptor beta chains follows, all from one sample in a study of T cell responses to AZD1222 COVID-19 vaccine. Assay used: immunoSEQ multiplex PCR; TCRdb lists only in-frame clones, some missing. The sample yields roughly 120,000 clones, 92% seen once. The source material was peripheral blood, sampled 28 days after the second AZD1222 dose. These receptors were taken from an adult who received the AZD1222 COVID-19 vaccine. The CDR3 runs from the conserved cysteine through the conserved F or W. The D gene is left open where the match is weak.

d_gene	v_gene	j_gene	CDR3aa
.	TRBV4-1	TRBJ2-3	CASSQVDTQYF
TRBD1	TRBV29-1	TRBJ2-3	CSVERGGPTDTQYF
.	TRBV18	TRBJ1-1	CASSPRVQLPDTSNTEAFF
.	TRBV12-5	TRBJ2-3	CASGLVDLDTQYF
TRBD1	TRBV6-5	TRBJ1-2	CASSTTGDYGYTF
TRBD1	TRBV30	TRBJ2-7	CAWGQGSEQYF
.	TRBV27	TRBJ2-7	CASRSGSSYEQYF
.	TRBV2	TRBJ2-7	CASTEGLGTRLYF
.	TRBV4-3	TRBJ1-3	CASRQGHQDSGNTIYF
TRBD2	TRBV3-1/TRBV3-2	TRBJ2-4	CASSQPASGGSHKNIQYF
TRBD1	TRBV5-4	TRBJ1-2	CASSLRQGVYGYTF
.	TRBV5-1	TRBJ2-1	CASSFAVSSYNEQFF
.	TRBV7-9	TRBJ1-4	CASSLPFGGSTNEKLFF
TRBD2	TRBV7-9	TRBJ2-7	CASSLAYTSGTYEQYF
TRBD2	TRBV6-2/TRBV6-3	TRBJ2-2	CASSATSGANTGELFF
.	TRBV27	TRBJ2-1	CASSHPNNEQFF
TRBD1	TRBV6-2/TRBV6-3	TRBJ1-5	CASSYTGDQPQHF
TRBD1	TRBV6-5	TRBJ1-3	CASSNRGSGNTIYF
TRBD1	TRBV2	TRBJ2-7	CASSVLPGGSFYEQYF